Detailed here is one T cell receptor beta chain. As yet, its antigen is unknown. TCRdb's table, derived via immunoSEQ multiplex PCR, lists solely in-frame clones and lacks some. The profile shows 60,000 or so clones, approximately 86% of them singletons. This specimen belongs to a study of OX40 agonist ivuxolimab in advanced cancers. Points from the study as a whole: The antigens recognized by the expanded peripheral T cells, that is their antigen specificity, were not determined. By week 6 at 0.1 to 3.0 mg/kg, blood CD4+ and CD8+ T cells had expanded clonally.

Anyone with autoimmune disease history or systemic immunosuppression was excluded. V shed 1 base and J shed 7 bases, with 5 bases lying between them. There are 11 residues in the CDR3. Germline CDR1 is SNHLY and CDR2 is FYNNEI. The clonotype comes from an adult with an advanced solid tumor such as melanoma, head and neck, liver or kidney cancer. The sample was CD4+ or CD8+ T cells sorted from blood, taken in a trial of the OX40 agonist ivuxolimab. The J gene is TRBJ2-7, the V gene TRBV2; unclear D gene. The CDR3 loop is CASSEGGEQYF. The CDR3 nucleotides are TGTGCCAGCAGTGAAGGGGGAGAGCAGTACTTC.